The entry below gives a single T cell receptor (beta chain) sequence along with its context. The data stem from a study of blood T cell repertoires in COVID-19. Study background: Some COVID-19 samples were acute and others convalescent; all came from the United States, Italy and Spain.

The authors' processing: Estimates of nucleated cell counts were drawn from the amplification of reference gene primers. Clones were sequenced by immunoSEQ multiplex PCR, and TCRdb holds only the in-frame ones, with some missing. V, J and clone size were drawn from that table, and D and trimming were deduced from the DNA. The sample has 200,000 to 250,000 clones; approximately 81% are singletons. The CDR3 is 17 amino acids. The sample comprised peripheral blood. The receptor's source is a woman of 80 years or more with active or convalescent COVID-19. J is TRBJ2-3 and V is TRBV21-1; the table's D gene call, TRBD1, was not cross checked with the DNA. TRBV21-1 is described as a pseudogene. CDR3 sequence reads: CASSKVKTGVSTDTQYF. The CDR3 DNA is TGTGCCAGCAGCAAAGTAAAGACAGGGGTGAGCACAGATACGCAGTATTTT.